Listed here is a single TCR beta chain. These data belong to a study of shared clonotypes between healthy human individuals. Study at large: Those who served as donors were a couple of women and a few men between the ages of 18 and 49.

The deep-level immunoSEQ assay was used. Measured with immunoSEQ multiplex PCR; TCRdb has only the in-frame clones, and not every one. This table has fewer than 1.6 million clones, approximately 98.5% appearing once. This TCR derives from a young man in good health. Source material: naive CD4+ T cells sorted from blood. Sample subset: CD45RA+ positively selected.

CDR3 nucleotide sequence: TGTGCCAGCAGCTCCTACGGTTACAATCAGCCCCAGCATTTT. It translates to CASSSYGYNQPQHF. V usage is TRBV7-2 and J usage is TRBJ1-5; D is uncertain. Trimming cost V 4 bases and J 3 bases, with 10 bases left between them. The CDR3 has 14 amino acids. Germline V gene data show CDR1 as SGHTA and CDR2 as FQGNSA.